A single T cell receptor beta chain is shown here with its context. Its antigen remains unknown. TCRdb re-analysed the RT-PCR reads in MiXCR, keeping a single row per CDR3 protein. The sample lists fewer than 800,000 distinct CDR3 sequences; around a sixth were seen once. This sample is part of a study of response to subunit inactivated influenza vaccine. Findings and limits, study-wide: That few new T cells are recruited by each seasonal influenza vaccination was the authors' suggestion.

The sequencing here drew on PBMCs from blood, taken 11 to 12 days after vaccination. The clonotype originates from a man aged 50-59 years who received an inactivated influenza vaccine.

The CDR3 DNA reads as TGCGCCAGCAGCTTGGGATCAAGTCGGACTGAAGCTTTCTTT. Its protein is CASSLGSSRTEAFF. The chain links TRBV5-1 to TRBJ1-1; D is unclear. The V and J ends lost 0 bases and 5 bases respectively, with 11 bases between them. CDR1 and CDR2 from the germline V gene are SGHRS and YFSETQ. CDR3 size: 14 residues.